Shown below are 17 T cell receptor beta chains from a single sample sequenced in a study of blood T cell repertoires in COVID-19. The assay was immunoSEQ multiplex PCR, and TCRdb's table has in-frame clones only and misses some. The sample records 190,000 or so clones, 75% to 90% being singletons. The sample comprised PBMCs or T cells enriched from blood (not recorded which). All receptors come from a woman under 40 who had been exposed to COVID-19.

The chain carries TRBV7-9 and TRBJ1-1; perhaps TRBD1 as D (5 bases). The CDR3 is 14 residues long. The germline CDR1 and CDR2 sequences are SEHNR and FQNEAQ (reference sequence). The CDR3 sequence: CASATRGGNFEAFF. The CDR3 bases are TGTGCGAGCGCGACGAGGGGAGGAAACTTTGAAGCTTTCTTT.

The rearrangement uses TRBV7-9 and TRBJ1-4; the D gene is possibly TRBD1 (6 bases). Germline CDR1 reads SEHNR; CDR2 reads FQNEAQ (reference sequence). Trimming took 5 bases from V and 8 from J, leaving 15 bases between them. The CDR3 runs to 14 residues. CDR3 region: CASSHRDMGEKLFF. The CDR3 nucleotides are TGTGCCAGCAGCCACCGGGACATGGGGGAAAAACTGTTTTTT. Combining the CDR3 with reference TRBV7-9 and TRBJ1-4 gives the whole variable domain DTGVSQNPRHKITKRGQNVTFRCDPISEHNRLYWYRQTLGQGPEFLTYFQNEAQLEKSRLLSDRFSAERPKGSFSTLEIQRTEQGDSAMYLCASSHRDMGEKLFFGSGTQLSVL.

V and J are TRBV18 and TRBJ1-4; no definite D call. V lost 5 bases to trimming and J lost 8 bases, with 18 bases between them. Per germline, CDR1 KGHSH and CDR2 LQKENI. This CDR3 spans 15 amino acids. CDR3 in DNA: TGTGCCAGCTCATTCGTCAGCGGCGGGGAGGAAAAACTGTTTTTT. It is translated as CASSFVSGGEEKLFF.

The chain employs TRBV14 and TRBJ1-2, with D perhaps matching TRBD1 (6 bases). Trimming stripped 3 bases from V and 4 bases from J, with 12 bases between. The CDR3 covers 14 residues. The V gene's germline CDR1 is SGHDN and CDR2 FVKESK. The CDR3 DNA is TGTGCCAGCAGCCACGGGGGGGGCGGCTATGGCTACACCTTC. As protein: CASSHGGGGYGYTF. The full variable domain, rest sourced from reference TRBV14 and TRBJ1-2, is EAGVTQFPSHSVIEKGQTVTLRCDPISGHDNLYWYRRVMGKEIKFLLHFVKESKQDESGMPNNRFLAERTGGTYSTLKVQPAELEDSGVYFCASSHGGGGYGYTFGSGTRLTVV.

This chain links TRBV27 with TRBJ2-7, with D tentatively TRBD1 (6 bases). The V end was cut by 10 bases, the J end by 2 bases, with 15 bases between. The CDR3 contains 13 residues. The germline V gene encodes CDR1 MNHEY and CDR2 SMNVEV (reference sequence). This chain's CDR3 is CATTATGAYEQYF. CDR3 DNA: TGTGCCACCACTGCGACAGGTGCCTACGAGCAGTACTTC.

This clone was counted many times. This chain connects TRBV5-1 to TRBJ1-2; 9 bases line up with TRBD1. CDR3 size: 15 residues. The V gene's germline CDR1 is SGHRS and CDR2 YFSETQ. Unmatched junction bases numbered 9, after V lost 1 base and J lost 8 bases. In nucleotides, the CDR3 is TGCGCCAGCAGCTTGTCCGCCGGGACAGGGATGGGCTACACCTTC. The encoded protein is CASSLSAGTGMGYTF. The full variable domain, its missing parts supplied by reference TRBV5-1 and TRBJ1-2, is KAGVTQTPRYLIKTRGQQVTLSCSPISGHRSVSWYQQTPGQGLQFLFEYFSETQRNKGNFPGRFSGRQFSNSRSEMNVSTLELGDSALYLCASSLSAGTGMGYTFGSGTRLTVV.

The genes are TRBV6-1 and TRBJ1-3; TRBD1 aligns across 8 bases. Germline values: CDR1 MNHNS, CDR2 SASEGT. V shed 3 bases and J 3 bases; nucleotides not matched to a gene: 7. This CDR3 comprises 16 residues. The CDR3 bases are TGTGCCAGCAGTGATATGGACAGGGCGCTTGGAAACACCATATATTTT. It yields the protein CASSDMDRALGNTIYF.

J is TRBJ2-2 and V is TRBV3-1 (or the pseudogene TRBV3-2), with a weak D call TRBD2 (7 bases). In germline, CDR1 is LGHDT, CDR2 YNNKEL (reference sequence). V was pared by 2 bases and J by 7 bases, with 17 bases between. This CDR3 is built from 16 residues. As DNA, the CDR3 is TGTGCCAGCAGCCAAAGGGGGGGCCTTGGATTCGGGGAGCTGTTTTTT. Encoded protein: CASSQRGGLGFGELFF.

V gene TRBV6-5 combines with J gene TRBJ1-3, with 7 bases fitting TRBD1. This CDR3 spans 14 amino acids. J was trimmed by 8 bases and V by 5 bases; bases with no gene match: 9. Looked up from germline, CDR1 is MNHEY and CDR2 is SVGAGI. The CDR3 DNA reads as TGTGCCAGCAGTCCTTCGACAGGGAGCCACACCATATATTTT. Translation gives CASSPSTGSHTIYF.

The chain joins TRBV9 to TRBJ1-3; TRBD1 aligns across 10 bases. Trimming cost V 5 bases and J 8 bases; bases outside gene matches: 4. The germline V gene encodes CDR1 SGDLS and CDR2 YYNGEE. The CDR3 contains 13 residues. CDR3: CASRPGTGDTIYF. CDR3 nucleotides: TGTGCCAGCAGACCCGGGACAGGGGACACCATATATTTT.

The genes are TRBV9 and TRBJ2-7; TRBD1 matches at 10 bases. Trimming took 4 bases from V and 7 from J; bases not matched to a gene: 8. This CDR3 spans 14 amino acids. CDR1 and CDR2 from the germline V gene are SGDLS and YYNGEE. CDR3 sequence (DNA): TGTGCCAGCAGCACAACCGGGACAGGGGAGGAGCAGTACTTC. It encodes CASSTTGTGEEQYF. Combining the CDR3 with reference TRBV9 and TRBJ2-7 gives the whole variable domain DSGVTQTPKHLITATGQRVTLRCSPRSGDLSVYWYQQSLDQGLQFLIQYYNGEERAKGNILERFSAQQFPDLHSELNLSSLELGDSALYFCASSTTGTGEEQYFGPGTRLTVT.

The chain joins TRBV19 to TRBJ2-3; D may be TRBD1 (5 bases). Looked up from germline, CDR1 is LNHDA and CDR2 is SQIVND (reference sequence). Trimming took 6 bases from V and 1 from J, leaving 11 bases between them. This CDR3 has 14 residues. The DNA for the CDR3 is TGTGCCAGTAGCGACAGTTTTGGCACAGATACGCAGTATTTT. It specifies CASSDSFGTDTQYF.

CDR3 nucleotides: TGTGCCAGCAGTTACTCGAGCCCGCACACGGGCGAGCAGTACTTC. Translation gives CASSYSSPHTGEQYF. The V gene is TRBV6-2 or TRBV6-3, the J gene TRBJ2-7, with D hard to call. This CDR3 contains 15 residues. Germline CDR1 MNHEY, CDR2 SVGEGT. The V and J ends lost 0 bases and 6 bases respectively, with 15 bases between them.

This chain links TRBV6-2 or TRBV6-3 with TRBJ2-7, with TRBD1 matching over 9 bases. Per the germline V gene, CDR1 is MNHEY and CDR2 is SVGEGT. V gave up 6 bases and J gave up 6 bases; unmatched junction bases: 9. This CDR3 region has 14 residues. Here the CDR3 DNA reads TGTGCCAGCAGCCACGCCGGGACAGGGTTCGAGCAGTACTTC. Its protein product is CASSHAGTGFEQYF.

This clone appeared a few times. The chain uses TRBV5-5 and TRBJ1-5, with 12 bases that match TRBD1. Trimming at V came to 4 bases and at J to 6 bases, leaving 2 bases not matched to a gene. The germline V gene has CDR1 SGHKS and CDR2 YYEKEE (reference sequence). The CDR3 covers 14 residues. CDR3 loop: CASSGTGGGQPQHF. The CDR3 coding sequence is TGTGCCAGCAGCGGGACAGGGGGCGGTCAGCCCCAGCATTTT.

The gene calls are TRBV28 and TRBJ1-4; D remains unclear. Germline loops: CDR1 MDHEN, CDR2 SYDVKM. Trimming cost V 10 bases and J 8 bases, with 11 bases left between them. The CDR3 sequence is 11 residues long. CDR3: CATAPREKLFF. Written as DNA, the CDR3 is TGTGCCACCGCCCCGAGAGAAAAACTGTTTTTT.

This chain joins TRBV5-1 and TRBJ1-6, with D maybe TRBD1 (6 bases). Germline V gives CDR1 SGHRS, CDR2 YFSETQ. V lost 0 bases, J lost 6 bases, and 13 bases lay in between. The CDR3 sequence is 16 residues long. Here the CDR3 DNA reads TGCGCCAGCAGCTTGGAGGTACAGGGTCGTAATTCACCCCTCCACTTT. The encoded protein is CASSLEVQGRNSPLHF.